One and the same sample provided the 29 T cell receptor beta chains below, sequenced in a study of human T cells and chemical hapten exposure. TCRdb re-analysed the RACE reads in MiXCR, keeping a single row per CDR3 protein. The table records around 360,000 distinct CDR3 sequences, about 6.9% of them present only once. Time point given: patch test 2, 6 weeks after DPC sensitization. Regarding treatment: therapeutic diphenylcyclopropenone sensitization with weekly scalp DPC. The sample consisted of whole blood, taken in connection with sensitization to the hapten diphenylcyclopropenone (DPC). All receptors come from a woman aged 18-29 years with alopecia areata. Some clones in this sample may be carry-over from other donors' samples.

CDR3 residues: CASSTGVQETQYF. In nucleotides, the CDR3 is TGTGCCAGCAGTACAGGGGTCCAAGAGACCCAGTACTTC. V and J are TRBV7-9 and TRBJ2-5, with TRBD1 matching over 7 bases. The CDR3 runs 13 residues. Looked up from germline, CDR1 is SEHNR and CDR2 is FQNEAQ (reference sequence). Trimming cost V 6 bases and J 1 base; bases outside gene matches: 2.

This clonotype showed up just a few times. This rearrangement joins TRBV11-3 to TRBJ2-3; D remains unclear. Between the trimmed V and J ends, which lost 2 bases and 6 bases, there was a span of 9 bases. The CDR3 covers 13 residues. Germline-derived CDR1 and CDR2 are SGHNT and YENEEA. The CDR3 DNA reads TGTGCCAGCAGCTTACCCGGCCAGGATACGCAGTATTTT. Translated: CASSLPGQDTQYF.

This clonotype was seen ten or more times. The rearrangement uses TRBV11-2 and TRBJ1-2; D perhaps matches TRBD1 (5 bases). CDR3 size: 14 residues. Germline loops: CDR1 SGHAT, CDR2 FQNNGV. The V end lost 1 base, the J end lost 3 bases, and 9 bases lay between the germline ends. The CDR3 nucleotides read TGTGCCAGCAGCTTAGTCGCAGGGCACTATGGCTACACCTTC. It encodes CASSLVAGHYGYTF.

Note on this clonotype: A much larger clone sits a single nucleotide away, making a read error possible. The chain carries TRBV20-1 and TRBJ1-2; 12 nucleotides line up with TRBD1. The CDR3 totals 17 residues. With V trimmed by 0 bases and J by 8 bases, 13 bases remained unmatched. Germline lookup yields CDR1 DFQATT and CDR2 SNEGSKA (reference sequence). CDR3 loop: CSARDARGTGGGEGYTF. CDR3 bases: TGCAGTGCTAGAGATGCCCGAGGGACAGGGGGCGGCGAAGGCTACACCTTC.

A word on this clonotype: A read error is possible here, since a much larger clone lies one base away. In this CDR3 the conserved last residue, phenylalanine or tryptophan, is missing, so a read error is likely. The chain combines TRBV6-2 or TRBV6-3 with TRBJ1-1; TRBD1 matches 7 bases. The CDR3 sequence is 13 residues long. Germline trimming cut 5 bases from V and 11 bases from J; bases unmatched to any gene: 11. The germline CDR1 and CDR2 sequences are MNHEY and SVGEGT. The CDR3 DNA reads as TGTGCCAGCAGTCCCTACCCACAGGGGACGGCTTTCTAT. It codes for CASSPYPQGTAFY.

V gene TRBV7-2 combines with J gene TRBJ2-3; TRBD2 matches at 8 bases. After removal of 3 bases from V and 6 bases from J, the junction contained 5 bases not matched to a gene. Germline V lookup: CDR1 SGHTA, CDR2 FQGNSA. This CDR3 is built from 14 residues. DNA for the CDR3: TGTGCCAGCAGCTTCCATAGCGGGGTTGATACGCAGTATTTT. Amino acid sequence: CASSFHSGVDTQYF. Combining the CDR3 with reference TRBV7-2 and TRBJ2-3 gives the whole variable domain GAGVSQSPSNKVTEKGKDVELRCDPISGHTALYWYRQSLGQGLEFLIYFQGNSAPDKSGLPSDRFSAERTGGSVSTLTIQRTQQEDSAVYLCASSFHSGVDTQYFGPGTRLTVL.

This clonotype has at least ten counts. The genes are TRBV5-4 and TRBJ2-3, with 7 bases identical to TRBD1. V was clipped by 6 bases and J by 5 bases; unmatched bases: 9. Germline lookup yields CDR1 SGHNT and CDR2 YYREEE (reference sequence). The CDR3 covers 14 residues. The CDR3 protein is CASTHEGAVDTQYF. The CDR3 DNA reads TGTGCCAGCACCCACGAGGGGGCGGTAGATACGCAGTATTTT.

The CDR3: CASGLGQGSYNEQFF. In DNA, the CDR3 is TGTGCTAGTGGTCTCGGACAGGGGTCTTACAATGAGCAGTTCTTC. The gene calls are TRBV12-5 and TRBJ2-1; 9 bases agree with TRBD1. The CDR3 is made up of 15 amino acids. Germline V lookup: CDR1 LGHNT, CDR2 FRNRAP. With 5 bases clipped from V and 4 bases from J, the junction kept 6 bases outside the gene matches.

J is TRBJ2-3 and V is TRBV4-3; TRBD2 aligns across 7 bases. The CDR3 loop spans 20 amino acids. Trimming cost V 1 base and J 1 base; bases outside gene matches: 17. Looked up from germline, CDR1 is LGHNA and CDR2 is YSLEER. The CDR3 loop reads CASSQVWLAVGPWGTDTQYF. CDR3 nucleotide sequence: TGCGCCAGCAGCCAAGTTTGGCTAGCGGTGGGGCCTTGGGGCACAGATACGCAGTATTTT.

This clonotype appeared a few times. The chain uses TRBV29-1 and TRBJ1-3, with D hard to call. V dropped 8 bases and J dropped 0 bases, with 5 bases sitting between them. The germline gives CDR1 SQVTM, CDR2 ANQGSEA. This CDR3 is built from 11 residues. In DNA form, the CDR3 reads TGCAGCTTCCGCTCTGGAAACACCATATATTTT. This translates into CSFRSGNTIYF. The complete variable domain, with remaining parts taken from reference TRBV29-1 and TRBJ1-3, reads SAVISQKPSRDICQRGTSLTIQCQVDSQVTMMFWYRQQPGQSLTLIATANQGSEATYESGFVIDKFPISRPNLTFSTLTVSNMSPEDSSIYLCSFRSGNTIYFGEGSWLTVV.

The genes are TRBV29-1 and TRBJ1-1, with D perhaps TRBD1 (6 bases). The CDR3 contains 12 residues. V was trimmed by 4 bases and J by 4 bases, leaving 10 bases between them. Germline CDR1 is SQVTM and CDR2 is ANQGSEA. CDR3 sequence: CSVAQGFTEAFF. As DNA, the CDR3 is TGCAGCGTTGCACAGGGTTTCACTGAAGCTTTCTTT.

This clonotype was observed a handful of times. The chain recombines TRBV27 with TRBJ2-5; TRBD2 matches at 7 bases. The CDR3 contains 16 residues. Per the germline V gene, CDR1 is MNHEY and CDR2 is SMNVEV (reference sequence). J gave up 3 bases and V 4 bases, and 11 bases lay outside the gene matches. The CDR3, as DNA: TGTGCCAGCAGTTATCAGGGCTTGGGGGGGAAAGAGACCCAGTACTTC. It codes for CASSYQGLGGKETQYF.

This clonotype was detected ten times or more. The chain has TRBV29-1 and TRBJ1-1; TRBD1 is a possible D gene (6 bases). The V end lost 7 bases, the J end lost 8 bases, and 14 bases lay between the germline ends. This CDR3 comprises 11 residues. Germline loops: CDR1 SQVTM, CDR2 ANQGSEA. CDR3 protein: CSEKTGAEAFF. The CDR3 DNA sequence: TGCAGCGAAAAGACAGGTGCCGAAGCTTTCTTT.

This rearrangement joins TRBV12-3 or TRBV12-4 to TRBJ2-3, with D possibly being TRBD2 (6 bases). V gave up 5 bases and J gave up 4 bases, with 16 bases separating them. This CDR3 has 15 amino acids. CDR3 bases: TGTGCCAGCAGTCCTGGCGGTTGGGGGGCAGATACGCAGTATTTT. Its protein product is CASSPGGWGADTQYF.

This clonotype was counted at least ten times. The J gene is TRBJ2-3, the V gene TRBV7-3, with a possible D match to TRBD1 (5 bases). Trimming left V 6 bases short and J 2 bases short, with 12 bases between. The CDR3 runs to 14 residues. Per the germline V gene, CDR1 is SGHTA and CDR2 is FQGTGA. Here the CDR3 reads CASSAGATTDTQYF. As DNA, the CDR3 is TGTGCCAGCAGTGCTGGGGCGACCACAGATACGCAGTATTTT.

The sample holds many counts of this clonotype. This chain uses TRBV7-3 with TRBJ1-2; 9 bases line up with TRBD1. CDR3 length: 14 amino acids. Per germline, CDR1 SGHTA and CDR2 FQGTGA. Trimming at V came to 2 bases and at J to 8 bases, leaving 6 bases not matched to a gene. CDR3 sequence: CASSLGTGLGGYTF. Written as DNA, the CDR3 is TGTGCCAGCAGCTTAGGGACAGGGCTAGGGGGCTACACCTTC.

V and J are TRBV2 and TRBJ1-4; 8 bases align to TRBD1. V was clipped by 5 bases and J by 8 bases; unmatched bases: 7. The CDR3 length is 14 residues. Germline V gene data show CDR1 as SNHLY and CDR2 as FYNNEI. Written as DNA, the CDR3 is TGTGCCAGCAGTCTCCCGACAGGGGAGGAAAAACTGTTTTTT. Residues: CASSLPTGEEKLFF.

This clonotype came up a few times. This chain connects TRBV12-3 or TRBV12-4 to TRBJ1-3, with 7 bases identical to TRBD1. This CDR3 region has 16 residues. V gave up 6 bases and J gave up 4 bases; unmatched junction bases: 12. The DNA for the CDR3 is TGTGCCAGCAGATCACAGGGGATTTGGGGCGGAAACACCATATATTTT. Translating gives CASRSQGIWGGNTIYF.

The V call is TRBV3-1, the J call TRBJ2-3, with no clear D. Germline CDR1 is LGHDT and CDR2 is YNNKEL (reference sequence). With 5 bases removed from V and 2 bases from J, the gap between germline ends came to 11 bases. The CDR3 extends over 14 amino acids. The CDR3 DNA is TGTGCCAGCAGCAAAACAACTTTCACAGATACGCAGTATTTT. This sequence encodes CASSKTTFTDTQYF.

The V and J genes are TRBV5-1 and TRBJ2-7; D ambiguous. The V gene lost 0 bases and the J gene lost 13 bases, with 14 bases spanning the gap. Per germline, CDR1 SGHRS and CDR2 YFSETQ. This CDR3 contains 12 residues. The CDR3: CASSLDRQGYYF. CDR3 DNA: TGCGCCAGCAGCTTGGATAGACAAGGGTATTACTTC.

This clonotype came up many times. CDR3 nucleotide sequence: TGTGCCAGCAGAAACCGGGACCGGGAAAACATCCTCCACTTT. This codes for CASRNRDRENILHF. The J gene is TRBJ1-6, the V gene TRBV6-2 or TRBV6-3; the D gene is possibly TRBD1 (5 bases). This CDR3 spans 14 amino acids. The germline CDR1 and CDR2 sequences are MNHEY and SVGEGT. Trimming pared 6 bases from V and 15 bases from J, leaving 21 bases between.

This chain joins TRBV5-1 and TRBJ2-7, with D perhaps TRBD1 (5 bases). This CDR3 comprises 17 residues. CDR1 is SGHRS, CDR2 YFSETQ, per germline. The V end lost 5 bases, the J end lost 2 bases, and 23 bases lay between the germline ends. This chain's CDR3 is CASRPLDLTPTAYEQYF. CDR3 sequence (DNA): TGCGCCAGCAGACCGCTAGACCTGACGCCGACAGCCTACGAGCAGTACTTC.

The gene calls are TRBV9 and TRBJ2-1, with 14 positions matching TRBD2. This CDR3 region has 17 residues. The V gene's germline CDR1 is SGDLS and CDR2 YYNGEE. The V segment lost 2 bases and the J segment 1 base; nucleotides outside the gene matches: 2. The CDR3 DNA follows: TGTGCCAGCAGCGTGACTAGCGGGGGGGCTTCCTACAATGAGCAGTTCTTC. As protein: CASSVTSGGASYNEQFF.

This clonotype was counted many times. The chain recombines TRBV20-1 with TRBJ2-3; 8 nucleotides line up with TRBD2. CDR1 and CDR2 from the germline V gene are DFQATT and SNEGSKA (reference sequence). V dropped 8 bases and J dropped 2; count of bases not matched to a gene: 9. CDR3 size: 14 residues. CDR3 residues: CSPKAGANTDTQYF. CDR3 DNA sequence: TGCAGTCCCAAAGCGGGGGCAAACACAGATACGCAGTATTTT.

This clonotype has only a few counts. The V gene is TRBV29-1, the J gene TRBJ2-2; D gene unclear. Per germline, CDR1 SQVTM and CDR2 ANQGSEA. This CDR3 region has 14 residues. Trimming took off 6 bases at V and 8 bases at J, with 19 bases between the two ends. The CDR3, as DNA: TGCAGCGTACTTGAAGCGAGACGAGGAGGGGAGCTGTTTTTT. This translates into CSVLEARRGGELFF.

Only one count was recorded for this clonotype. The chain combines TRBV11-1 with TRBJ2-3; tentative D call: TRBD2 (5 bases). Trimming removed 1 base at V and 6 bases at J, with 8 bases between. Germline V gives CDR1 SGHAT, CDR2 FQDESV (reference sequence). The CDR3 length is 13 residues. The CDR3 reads CASSLGGLDTQYF. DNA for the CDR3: TGTGCCAGCAGCTTAGGAGGGTTGGATACGCAGTATTTT. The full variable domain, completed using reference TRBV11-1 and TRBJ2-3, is EAEVAQSPRYKITEKSQAVAFWCDPISGHATLYWYRQILGQGPELLVQFQDESVVDDSQLPKDRFSAERLKGVDSTLKIQPAELGDSAMYLCASSLGGLDTQYFGPGTRLTVL.

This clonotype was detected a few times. The CDR3 sequence: CAISRAPNDPAYNEQFF. The CDR3 DNA sequence: TGTGCCATCAGCCGGGCCCCTAATGACCCGGCGTACAATGAGCAGTTCTTC. This chain uses TRBV10-3 with TRBJ2-1, with no clear D. V lost 6 bases and J 4 bases, leaving 22 bases between the germline ends. The CDR3 has 17 amino acids. CDR1 ENHRY and CDR2 SYGVKD come from the germline V gene.

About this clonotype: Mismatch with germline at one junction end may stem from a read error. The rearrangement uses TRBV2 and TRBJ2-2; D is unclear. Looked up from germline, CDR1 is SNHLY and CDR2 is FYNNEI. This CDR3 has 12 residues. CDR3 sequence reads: CASAGDTWELFF. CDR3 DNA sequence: TGTGCCAGCGCAGGAGACACCTGGGAGCTGTTTTTT. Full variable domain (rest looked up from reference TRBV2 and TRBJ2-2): EPEVTQTPSHQVTQMGQEVILRCVPISNHLYFYWYRQILGQKVEFLVSFYNNEISEKSEIFDDQFSVERPDGSNFTLKIRSTKLEDSAMYFCASAGDTWELFFGEGSRLTVL.

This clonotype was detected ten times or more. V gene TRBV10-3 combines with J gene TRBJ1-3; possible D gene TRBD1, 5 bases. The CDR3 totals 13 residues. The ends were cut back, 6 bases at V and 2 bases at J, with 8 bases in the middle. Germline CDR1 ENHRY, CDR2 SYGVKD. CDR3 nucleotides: TGTGCCATCAGGCAGGGAGCTGGAAACACCATATATTTT. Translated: CAIRQGAGNTIYF.